These 30 T cell receptor beta chains were all obtained from the same sample, sequenced in a study of T cells in Graves' hyperthyroidism and ophthalmopathy. Regions amplified from RNA transcripts were the TCR beta CDR3 regions. The primer set for the first-round RT-PCR of the TCR CDR3 was HTBI. TCRdb re-called the multiplex PCR reads through MiXCR, storing one row per CDR3 protein. The data show 470,000 or so distinct CDR3 sequences, with roughly 20% seen just once and more than 20% held by the top ten. Material: blood. These receptors came from a man aged 18 to 29 with Graves' hyperthyroidism.

In its sample, this clonotype was seen a few times. The chain links TRBV12-3 or TRBV12-4 to TRBJ1-3; a weak D match, TRBD1 (6 bases). Trimming stripped 6 bases from V and 4 bases from J, with 13 bases between. The CDR3 loop spans 14 amino acids. CDR3 nucleotide sequence: TGTGCCAGCAGCCCGGGGGCGAGGGGAAACACCATATATTTT. Translated: CASSPGARGNTIYF.

This chain uses TRBV5-1 with TRBJ2-2; D is undetermined. CDR3 length: 17 amino acids. CDR1 is SGHRS and CDR2 is YFSETQ in the germline V gene. Trimming left V 0 bases short and J 5 bases short, with 17 bases between. The CDR3 DNA follows: TGCGCCAGCAGCTTGGGAAGTGGGTATCTGCGGACCGGGGAGCTGTTTTTT. Its translation: CASSLGSGYLRTGELFF. The whole variable domain, filled in from reference TRBV5-1 and TRBJ2-2, reads KAGVTQTPRYLIKTRGQQVTLSCSPISGHRSVSWYQQTPGQGLQFLFEYFSETQRNKGNFPGRFSGRQFSNSRSEMNVSTLELGDSALYLCASSLGSGYLRTGELFFGEGSRLTVL.

This clonotype has at least ten counts. V gene TRBV13 combines with J gene TRBJ1-1, with TRBD1 matching 7 bases. The V and J ends lost 5 bases and 1 base, in that order; junction bases with no gene match: 13. This CDR3 is built from 17 residues. From germline, CDR1 is PRHDT and CDR2 FYEKMQ (reference sequence). The CDR3 loop is CASSLTEGAGGNTEAFF. The CDR3 region has the DNA TGTGCCAGCAGCCTCACTGAGGGGGCTGGAGGGAACACTGAAGCTTTCTTT.

The table lists this clonotype with a few counts. The J gene is TRBJ1-4, the V gene TRBV15; D is possibly TRBD1 (6 bases). Germline V gives CDR1 LNHNV, CDR2 YYDKDF (reference sequence). The V end was cut by 0 bases, the J end by 0 bases, with 23 bases between. CDR3 length: 21 amino acids. Written as DNA, the CDR3 is TGTGCCACCAGCAGAGATCCACTTATTATGGACAGACGATCAACTAATGAAAAACTGTTTTTT. Its protein is CATSRDPLIMDRRSTNEKLFF.

As regards this clonotype: A much more abundant neighbour one base away suggests this may be a read error. The chain recombines TRBV6-1 with TRBJ1-1, with D unresolved. Germline CDR1 MNHNS, CDR2 SASEGT. V was cut by 6 bases and J by 2 bases, with 7 bases left in between. The CDR3 runs 12 residues. CDR3 in amino acids: CASRMPNTEAFF. The DNA of the CDR3 is TGTGCCAGCAGGATGCCAAACACTGAAGCTTTCTTT.

This clonotype turned up a few times. This rearrangement joins TRBV7-9 to TRBJ2-7; a weak D match, TRBD2 (6 bases). Trimming cost V 4 bases and J 9 bases, with 19 bases left between them. This CDR3 contains 14 residues. The V gene's germline CDR1 is SEHNR and CDR2 FQNEAQ (reference sequence). The CDR3 loop is CASSYTSLGNVQYF. DNA of the CDR3: TGTGCCAGCAGCTACACTAGCCTCGGCAATGTGCAGTACTTC.

For this clonotype: A much bigger clone sits one base away, suggesting this may be a read error. V and J are TRBV19 and TRBJ2-2; D may correspond to TRBD1 or TRBD2 (5 bases each). CDR1 is LNHDA, CDR2 SQIVND, per germline (reference sequence). The CDR3 length is 12 residues. The CDR3 loop reads CALKRGTGELCF. CDR3 nucleotide sequence: TGTGCCCTTAAAAGGGGCACCGGGGAGCTGTGTTTT. The entire variable domain, with the rest obtained from reference TRBV19 and TRBJ2-2, is as follows: DGGITQSPKYLFRKEGQNVTLSCEQNLNHDAMYWYRQDPGQGLRLIYYSQIVNDFQKGDIAEGYSVSREKKESFPLTVTSAQKNPTAFYLCALKRGTGELCFGEGSRLTVL.

In this sample, this clonotype turned up many times. V usage is TRBV5-1 and J usage is TRBJ2-2; 10 bases align to TRBD1. The V gene's germline CDR1 is SGHRS and CDR2 YFSETQ. Trimming cost V 4 bases and J 4 bases; bases outside gene matches: 4. This CDR3 region has 15 residues. The CDR3 sequence is CASSRQGASTGELFF. The CDR3 DNA sequence: TGCGCCAGCAGCCGACAGGGGGCATCCACCGGGGAGCTGTTTTTT.

This clonotype was recorded many times. The rearrangement links TRBV6-2 or TRBV6-3 to TRBJ1-2; possibly TRBD1 for D (6 bases). V was trimmed by 4 bases and J by 3 bases, leaving 12 bases between them. The CDR3 is 14 residues long. The V gene's germline CDR1 is MNHEY and CDR2 SVGEGT. CDR3 residues: CASSSVRGDYGYTF. CDR3 sequence (DNA): TGTGCCAGCAGTTCGGTCAGGGGTGACTATGGCTACACCTTC.

This clonotype was observed once. The J gene is TRBJ2-5, the V gene TRBV7-2; D uncertain. The ends were cut back, 5 bases at V and 9 bases at J, with 10 bases in the middle. CDR1 is SGHTA and CDR2 is FQGNSA in the germline V gene. The CDR3 runs to 11 residues. CDR3 residues: CASSPEVAQYF. The CDR3 DNA is TGTGCCAGCAGCCCGGAAGTGGCCCAGTACTTC.

This clonotype was seen repeatedly, ten times or more. The rearrangement joins TRBV5-1 to TRBJ1-1; D might be TRBD1 (6 bases). Germline V gives CDR1 SGHRS, CDR2 YFSETQ. V was clipped by 4 bases and J by 7 bases, with 14 bases between them. The CDR3 has 13 residues. The CDR3 nucleotides are TGCGCCAGCAGCATGCAGGGGCTTGATGAAGCTTTCTTT. This translates into CASSMQGLDEAFF.

This chain links TRBV11-2 with TRBJ2-5, with D tentatively TRBD2 (6 bases). The germline gives CDR1 SGHAT, CDR2 FQNNGV. The CDR3 has 16 residues. V was shortened by 5 bases and J by 4 bases, with 20 bases between the two germline ends. CDR3 nucleotide sequence: TGTGCCAGCAGCCGGGGGAAACTACCTGACCCAGAGACCCAGTACTTC. Translated, it gives CASSRGKLPDPETQYF.

This clonotype was found many times. The chain recombines TRBV12-3 or TRBV12-4 with TRBJ2-7, with D possibly TRBD2 on 6 matching bases. Deletions cut 3 bases from V and 2 bases from J, with 20 bases between. The CDR3 contains 17 residues. The CDR3: CASSFIPGRGRTYEQYF. In nucleotides, the CDR3 is TGTGCCAGCAGTTTCATCCCAGGTCGAGGGAGGACCTACGAGCAGTACTTC.

This clonotype was observed many times. This chain connects TRBV20-1 to TRBJ2-5, with 9 bases fitting TRBD2. The CDR3 runs to 14 residues. The germline V gene encodes CDR1 DFQATT and CDR2 SNEGSKA (reference sequence). J gave up 4 bases and V 3 bases, and 6 bases lay outside the gene matches. The chain's CDR3 is CSASWGLAGETQYF. In nucleotides, the CDR3 is TGCAGTGCTAGTTGGGGACTAGCTGGAGAGACCCAGTACTTC.

Turning to this clonotype: This may be a read error, as it is one base from a much larger clone. No conserved phenylalanine or tryptophan ends this CDR3, so it is likely a read error. The rearrangement links TRBV5-1 to TRBJ1-1; D is unresolved. Deletions cut 4 bases from V and 8 bases from J, with 18 bases between. Germline-derived CDR1 and CDR2 are SGHRS and YFSETQ. This CDR3 region has 14 residues. This CDR3 is CASSREPVADEAFI. CDR3 coding DNA: TGCGCCAGCAGCCGAGAACCGGTGGCCGACGAAGCTTTCATT.

The chain joins TRBV12-3 or TRBV12-4 to TRBJ2-7; a weak D match, TRBD2 (6 bases). Trimming removed 5 bases at V and 4 bases at J, with 12 bases between. This CDR3 has 13 residues. The CDR3: CASSRDFQYEQYF. The CDR3 DNA reads as TGTGCCAGCAGTCGGGACTTCCAATACGAGCAGTACTTC.

This clonotype was seen at least ten times. The chain uses TRBV6-5 and TRBJ1-3, with D unresolved. This CDR3 contains 15 residues. Trimming left V 9 bases short and J 2 bases short, with 17 bases between. Germline CDR1 and CDR2: MNHEY and SVGAGI. The CDR3 loop reads CASSSKHATGNTIYF. Here the CDR3 DNA reads TGTGCCAGTTCCAGTAAGCACGCGACTGGAAACACCATATATTTT.

This clonotype has a count of ten or more. J is TRBJ1-2 and V is TRBV6-2 or TRBV6-3, with D perhaps matching TRBD1 (6 bases). CDR1 and CDR2 (germline): MNHEY, SVGEGT. The CDR3 is 12 amino acids. V lost 4 bases, J lost 6 bases, and 9 bases lay in between. The CDR3 here is CASSSQGHGYTF. CDR3 nucleotides: TGTGCCAGCAGTTCACAGGGCCATGGCTACACCTTC.

This clonotype appeared many times. J is TRBJ1-5 and V is TRBV20-1; D unresolved. CDR3 length: 15 residues. Germline V lookup: CDR1 DFQATT, CDR2 SNEGSKA (reference sequence). V was trimmed by 0 bases and J by 4 bases, leaving 13 bases between them. CDR3 sequence (DNA): TGCAGTGCTAGAGATGTGACCGGCGTTAATCAGCCCCAGCATTTT. It yields the protein CSARDVTGVNQPQHF.

This clonotype came up many times. The V gene is TRBV20-1, the J gene TRBJ1-1, with a weak D call TRBD1 (6 bases). Germline CDR1 and CDR2: DFQATT and SNEGSKA (reference sequence). V was pared by 6 bases and J by 11 bases, with 19 bases between. The CDR3 extends over 12 amino acids. As DNA, the CDR3 is TGCAGTGCGGGGGGGACAAACTTGGGGGCTTTCTTT. This sequence encodes CSAGGTNLGAFF.

Details on this clonotype: The CDR3 does not close with the conserved phenylalanine or tryptophan, likely indicating a read error. This chain uses TRBV15 with TRBJ1-1, with D perhaps TRBD1 (6 bases). The CDR3 is 13 residues long. Germline CDR1 and CDR2: LNHNV and YYDKDF (reference sequence). The CDR3 is CATSRDNAGEAFY. Written as DNA, the CDR3 is TGTGCCACCAGTAGAGATAACGCAGGGGAGGCTTTCTAT.

This clonotype occurred once. The chain employs TRBV6-1 and TRBJ1-1; D is perhaps TRBD1 (5 bases). The germline CDR1 and CDR2 sequences are MNHNS and SASEGT. This CDR3 has 14 amino acids. The V and J ends lost 1 base and 4 bases respectively, with 10 bases between them. Here the CDR3 reads CASSEGWGSTEAFF. In DNA form, the CDR3 reads TGTGCCAGCAGTGAAGGTTGGGGGTCCACTGAAGCTTTCTTT.

The V gene is TRBV19, the J gene TRBJ2-7; D gene uncertain. The V gene lost 0 bases and the J gene lost 1 base, with 4 bases spanning the gap. CDR1 LNHDA and CDR2 SQIVND come from the germline V gene (reference sequence). The CDR3 is made up of 13 amino acids. The CDR3 DNA is TGTGCCAGTAGTATAGAACCGTCCTACGAGCAGTACTTC. This encodes CASSIEPSYEQYF.

Many counts were recorded for this clonotype. The chain employs TRBV7-8 and TRBJ1-5, with D unclear. Trimming left V 5 bases short and J 3 bases short, with 23 bases between. Germline CDR1 is SGHVS and CDR2 is FQNEAQ. The CDR3 has 18 amino acids. The CDR3: CASSLSGIILGANQPQHF. The CDR3, as DNA: TGTGCCAGCAGCCTCAGCGGGATAATATTAGGCGCCAATCAGCCCCAGCATTTT.

This clonotype was observed at least ten times. The chain carries TRBV6-1 and TRBJ2-5; tentatively, D is TRBD1 or TRBD2 (5 bases each). The ends were cut back, 4 bases at V and 6 bases at J, with 12 bases in the middle. The CDR3 extends over 13 amino acids. CDR1 is MNHNS and CDR2 is SASEGT in the germline V gene. CDR3 sequence reads: CASSGQRGKTQYF. For the CDR3, the DNA is TGTGCCAGCAGTGGCCAGAGGGGCAAGACCCAGTACTTC.

The chain combines TRBV2 with TRBJ2-7, with D hard to call. CDR3 size: 10 residues. The ends were cut back, 4 bases at V and 7 bases at J, with 5 bases in the middle. CDR1 and CDR2 from the germline V gene are SNHLY and FYNNEI. In nucleotides, the CDR3 is TGTGCCAGCAGTGGAGAGGAGCAGTACTTC. This sequence encodes CASSGEEQYF.

In nucleotides, the CDR3 is TGTGCCAGCAGAGAGGGACAGTTCTATGGCTACACCTTC. This encodes CASREGQFYGYTF. The genes are TRBV6-1 and TRBJ1-2; TRBD1 agrees at 7 bases. V gave up 6 bases and J gave up 4 bases; unmatched junction bases: 5. Germline V gives CDR1 MNHNS, CDR2 SASEGT. The CDR3 totals 13 residues.

There are many counts of this clonotype. V usage is TRBV12-3 or TRBV12-4 and J usage is TRBJ1-1; a possible D gene is TRBD1 (6 bases). Trimming took 8 bases from V and 6 from J, leaving 13 bases between them. The CDR3 spans 12 residues. The CDR3 region has the DNA TGTGCCAGCGCAGGGGATAGTGCTGAAGCTTTCTTT. This translates into CASAGDSAEAFF.

The CDR3 region has the DNA TGTGCCAGCAGTGAGGAGACGGAGACTGAAGCTTTCTTT. This translates into CASSEETETEAFF. The genes are TRBV6-1 and TRBJ1-1; D call uncertain. Germline V CDR1 and CDR2: MNHNS, SASEGT. This CDR3 is built from 13 residues. Trimming took 3 bases from V and 5 from J, leaving 10 bases between them.

This chain uses TRBV6-5 with TRBJ2-7; D possibly corresponds to TRBD1 (6 bases). V gave up 2 bases and J gave up 6 bases, with 8 bases separating them. Germline CDR1 MNHEY, CDR2 SVGAGI. The CDR3 is made up of 12 amino acids. CDR3 in amino acids: CASSYVRGEQYF. CDR3 in DNA: TGTGCCAGCAGTTACGTCAGGGGCGAGCAGTACTTC.